The rows below give T cell receptor beta chains drawn from one sample of a study of blood T cells in healthy people across ages. TCRdb analysed the 5' RACE reads with MiXCR anew, one entry per CDR3 protein. Of about 1.7 million distinct CDR3 sequences listed, 28% are singletons. The specimen was blood. The origin of the receptors is a woman aged 25-40 years in good health. CDR3s include the opening cysteine and the closing phenylalanine or tryptophan. A D gene is named only where the DNA matches it firmly. Rows give clone size only sometimes, using once, few, many, or a class for an expanded clone.

NA	TRBV13	TRBJ2-3	TRBD2	TGTGCCAGCAGCTTCCGTGGTGACAAGACTAGCGGGGCCACAGATACGCAGTATTTT	CASSFRGDKTSGATDTQYF
NA	TRBV7-6	TRBJ2-7	TRBD1	TGTGCCAGCAGCCCACGCAACGGACAGGGGGCCAGCTCCTACGAGCAGTACTTC	CASSPRNGQGASSYEQYF
few	TRBV5-1	TRBJ1-1	NA	TGCGCCAGCAGCCGAGGGGAGGACACTGAAGCTTTCTTT	CASSRGEDTEAFF
NA	TRBV7-9	TRBJ2-7	NA	TGTGCCAGCAGCTTAGAGGAAAAGAGGGGCGAGCAGTACTTC	CASSLEEKRGEQYF
NA	TRBV6-1	TRBJ1-6	NA	TGTGCCAGCGGAAGAGGGGGATCCCTCCACTTT	CASGRGGSLHF
NA	TRBV29-1	TRBJ1-1	NA	TGCAGCGTTGAAGATCGGGGACAGAACACTGAAGCTTTCTTT	CSVEDRGQNTEAFF
few	TRBV20-1	TRBJ2-5	TRBD1	TGCAGTACTAGAGATAGGGACAGGAGCCAAGAGACCCAGTACTTC	CSTRDRDRSQETQYF
few	TRBV6-5	TRBJ1-1	TRBD1	TGTGCCAGCAGTCCCAGGACCGGACAGGGGGTGCGAGCTTTCTTT	CASSPRTGQGVRAFF
few	TRBV15	TRBJ2-5	NA	TGTGCCACCACCGAGGGACGTCTACAAGAGACCCAGTACTTC	CATTEGRLQETQYF
NA	TRBV5-1	TRBJ2-2	NA	TGCGCCAGCAGCTTAGAGTTTTTTACCGGGGAGCTGTTTTTT	CASSLEFFTGELFF
few	TRBV12-3/TRBV12-4	TRBJ2-3	NA	TGTGCCAGCAGGCCCCCCCTAGCCTCCACAGATACGCAGTATTTT	CASRPPLASTDTQYF
NA	TRBV3-1	TRBJ1-2	NA	TGTGCCAGCAGCCAGGGGGAAGATGGCTACACCTTC	CASSQGEDGYTF
few	TRBV29-1	TRBJ2-3	TRBD2	TGCAGCGTTGAAGGTAGCGGGGGGGCCCCGGATACGCAGTATTTT	CSVEGSGGAPDTQYF
NA	TRBV20-1	TRBJ2-1	NA	TGCAGTGCTGGGGCCGGGATCTCCAACAATGAGCAGTTCTTC	CSAGAGISNNEQFF
many	TRBV29-1	TRBJ2-5	NA	TGCAGCGTTTCGACTAGAGAGACCCAGTACTTC	CSVSTRETQYF
NA	TRBV6-5	TRBJ2-3	NA	TGTGCCAGCAGTTACTCCGTGTTAAGAAATACGCAGTATTTT	CASSYSVLRNTQYF
NA	TRBV5-1	TRBJ2-3	TRBD2	TGCGCCAGCAGGCCCGGGACTAGCGGGAGGAGGTCCACAGATACGCAGTATTTT	CASRPGTSGRRSTDTQYF
NA	TRBV18	TRBJ2-7	NA	TGTGCCTGCTCACCCCCAGCTTCCTACGAGCAGTACTTC	CACSPPASYEQYF
many	TRBV6-2/TRBV6-3	TRBJ2-6	NA	TGTGCCAGCAGTTATGGGCTCTCTGGGGCCAACGTCCTGACTTTC	CASSYGLSGANVLTF
NA	TRBV11-2	TRBJ2-3	NA	TGTGCCAGCAGACAGGGAATTAACACAGATACGCAGTATTTT	CASRQGINTDTQYF
NA	TRBV20-1	TRBJ2-7	TRBD2	TGCAGTGCTAGAGATGCAAAGCGGGATACTTATGAGCAGTACTTC	CSARDAKRDTYEQYF
NA	TRBV25-1	TRBJ2-3	TRBD2	TGTGCCAGCATCCCAGCGGGAACAGATACGCAGTATTTT	CASIPAGTDTQYF
few	TRBV6-6	TRBJ2-3	TRBD2	TGTGCCAGCAGTTACTCGATCGGGCGGGGGGAAGTGGGTACGCAGTATTTT	CASSYSIGRGEVGTQYF
NA	TRBV5-5	TRBJ2-7	TRBD2	TGTGCCAGCAGCCCTGCCCTAGCGGGATATTACGAGCAGTACTTC	CASSPALAGYYEQYF
NA	TRBV28	TRBJ2-7	NA	TGTGCCAGCACCACAAGGGAGGGGGGGGTTTCCTACGAGCAGTACTTC	CASTTREGGVSYEQYF
NA	TRBV7-9	TRBJ2-5	NA	TGTGCCATCATCCCGCCCTGGAACCAAGAGGCCCAGTACTTC	CAIIPPWNQEAQYF
NA	TRBV27	TRBJ2-7	TRBD2	TGTGCCAGCAGTTTATCCGGGACTATCTCCTACGAGCAGTACTTC	CASSLSGTISYEQYF
once	TRBV20-1	TRBJ2-5	TRBD2	TGCAGTGCTAGAGATCGGACCCCGTCTAGCGGAATTTCCTACAATGAGCAGTACTTC	CSARDRTPSSGISYNEQYF
many	TRBV20-1	TRBJ1-4	NA	TGCAGTGCTAGAGACCCCCGCTCAAGGGATGAAAAACTGTTTTTT	CSARDPRSRDEKLFF
NA	TRBV12-3/TRBV12-4	TRBJ2-5	TRBD2	TGTGCCAGCAGTGACGACTTAGCGGGAAAAGAGACCCAGTACTTC	CASSDDLAGKETQYF
NA	TRBV20-1	TRBJ2-1	NA	TGCAGTGCCAGAAAAGCTTACAATGAGCAGTTCTTC	CSARKAYNEQFF
NA	TRBV7-9	TRBJ1-6	TRBD1	TGTGCCAGCAGCTTAAACAGACAGGGCAGCTCCTATAATTCACCCCTCCACTTT	CASSLNRQGSSYNSPLHF
many	TRBV10-3	TRBJ2-1	TRBD2	TGTGCCATCAGTGCGGCTAGCGGGGGCCTAGCCGACAATGAGCAGTTCTTC	CAISAASGGLADNEQFF
many	TRBV12-3/TRBV12-4	TRBJ1-2	NA	TGTGCCAGCAGCCCCAGCCGATATGGCTACACCTTC	CASSPSRYGYTF
NA	TRBV6-1	TRBJ2-3	TRBD2	TGTGCCAGCAGAGCTAGCGGGGGGTCGGTGCAGTATTTT	CASRASGGSVQYF
few	TRBV20-1	TRBJ1-2	NA	TGCAGTGCTAGATTTTTGGATGGGGGGCTTCATGGCTACACCTTC	CSARFLDGGLHGYTF
NA	TRBV5-1	TRBJ2-1	NA	TGCGCCAGCAGCTTGGAATGGGGGGCCGATGAGCAGTTCTTC	CASSLEWGADEQFF
NA	TRBV5-6	TRBJ2-3	NA	TGTGCCAGCAGCATCGGGGACAACACAGATACGCAGTATTTT	CASSIGDNTDTQYF
NA	TRBV15	TRBJ2-1	TRBD2	TGTGCCACCAGCAGAGATCATACTAGCGGGTACAATGAGCAGTTCTTC	CATSRDHTSGYNEQFF
NA	TRBV6-6	TRBJ1-4	NA	TGTGCCAGCAGGGGGAGCGATGAAAAACTGTTTTTT	CASRGSDEKLFF
few	TRBV10-1	TRBJ2-2	NA	TGCGCCAGCAGTGAGCATCGAACCGGGGAGCTGTTTTTT	CASSEHRTGELFF
few	TRBV7-2	TRBJ2-7	NA	TGTGCCAGCAGCCCCTCGGGACGGGACGGGATTCTTTCCTACGAGCAGTACTTC	CASSPSGRDGILSYEQYF
NA	TRBV5-1	TRBJ2-4	NA	TGCGCCAGCAGCTTGGACGCAGGGACCAAAAACATTCAGTACTTC	CASSLDAGTKNIQYF
NA	TRBV3-1	TRBJ2-3	NA	TGTGCCAGCAGCCAAGATCGCGGGGCGCAGCCCCAGTATTTT	CASSQDRGAQPQYF
NA	TRBV6-5	TRBJ1-1	TRBD1	TGTGCCAGCAGATTACAGGGGAGCCCACGTACTGAAGCTTTCTTT	CASRLQGSPRTEAFF
many	TRBV10-3	TRBJ2-1	NA	TGTGCCATCAGTGAGTATAACAATGAGCAGTTCTTC	CAISEYNNEQFF
NA	TRBV18	TRBJ1-3	NA	TGTGCCAGCTCACCACTATCCAGGGCGGACGGAGGAAACACCATATATTTT	CASSPLSRADGGNTIYF
many	TRBV7-2	TRBJ2-3	TRBD2	TGTGCCAGCAGCCACCGGGGGACTAGCGGGGTAGCGCAGTATTTT	CASSHRGTSGVAQYF
NA	TRBV7-9	TRBJ2-1	NA	TGTGCCAGCAGCTCGACACTGGGGGCCGGTGAGCAGTTCTTC	CASSSTLGAGEQFF